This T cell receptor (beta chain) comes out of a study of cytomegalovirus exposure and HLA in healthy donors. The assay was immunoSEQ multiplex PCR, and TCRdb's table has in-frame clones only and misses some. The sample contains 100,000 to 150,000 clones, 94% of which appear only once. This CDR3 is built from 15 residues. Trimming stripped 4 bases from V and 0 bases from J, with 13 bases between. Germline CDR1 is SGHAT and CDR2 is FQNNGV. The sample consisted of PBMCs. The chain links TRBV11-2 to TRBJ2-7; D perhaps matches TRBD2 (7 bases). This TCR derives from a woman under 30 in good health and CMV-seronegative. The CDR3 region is CASSSEGGASYEQYF. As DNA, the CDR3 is TGTGCCAGCAGCTCCGAGGGGGGGGCCTCCTACGAGCAGTACTTC.